A selection of T cell receptor beta chains follows, all from one sample in a study of cytomegalovirus exposure and HLA in healthy donors. The protocol was immunoSEQ multiplex PCR, while the TCRdb copy is restricted to in-frame clones and leaves out a portion. The data show roughly 120,000 clones, approximately 77% seen once. The source material was PBMCs. The receptors here all came from a man in his fifties or sixties in good health and CMV-seropositive. Each CDR3 is given with its conserved first and last residue. The D gene is left open where the match is weak. Clone size is shown for a subset of rows, as once, few, many or a class of expanded clone.

-	TRBV30	TRBJ1-5	-	TGTGCCTGGAACAGGGAGGGGAGCAATCAGCCCCAGCATTTT	CAWNREGSNQPQHF
TRBD1	TRBV6-1	TRBJ1-5	few	TGTGCCAGCAGTGAAGCGGGGACAGGGACTCAGCCCCAGCATTTT	CASSEAGTGTQPQHF
-	TRBV5-1	TRBJ1-1	-	TGCGCCAGCAGCAAGGACAACATGGGCACTGAAGCTTTCTTT	CASSKDNMGTEAFF
TRBD1	TRBV19	TRBJ2-5	-	TGTGCCAGTAGCCGGACAGGGAGACTCGGGGAGACCCAGTACTTC	CASSRTGRLGETQYF
-	TRBV27	TRBJ1-5	-	TGTGCCAGCAGCCAAGACAGGAGCAATCAGCCCCAGCATTTT	CASSQDRSNQPQHF
-	TRBV6-1	TRBJ1-1	-	TGTGCCAGTCTAGGGGAGGGGAGAGCAACTGAAGCTTTCTTT	CASLGEGRATEAFF
TRBD1	TRBV4-3	TRBJ1-2	-	TGCGCCAGCAGCCAAGAACCCCGACAGGGTGATGGCTACACCTTC	CASSQEPRQGDGYTF
TRBD1	TRBV28	TRBJ2-3	-	TGTGCCAGCACCTCCGGGGCGGACAGGAGGGATACGCAGTATTTT	CASTSGADRRDTQYF
-	TRBV5-1	TRBJ1-1	once	TGCGCCAGCAGCGCGGGGGCAGGAAAAGTCACTGAAGCTTTCTTT	CASSAGAGKVTEAFF
-	TRBV14	TRBJ2-6	-	TGTGCCAGCAGCCAAGATCGGGGGGCGTTGGGGGCCAACGTCCTGACTTTC	CASSQDRGALGANVLTF
-	TRBV4-2	TRBJ2-2	-	TGTGCCAGCAGCCAAGACCCGGGAGCCGCGAACACCGGGGAGCTGTTTTTT	CASSQDPGAANTGELFF
TRBD1	TRBV7-6	TRBJ2-1	-	TGTGCCAGCAGCTTAGGAGGGACAGCCAATTACAATGAGCAGTTCTTC	CASSLGGTANYNEQFF
-	TRBV16	TRBJ2-7	once	TGTGCCAGCAGCTCTTCCTACGAGCAGTACTTC	CASSSSYEQYF
TRBD2	TRBV7-2	TRBJ2-1	-	TGTGCCAGCAGCTTAGGCCTAGCGGGAGTCAATGAGCAGTTCTTC	CASSLGLAGVNEQFF
TRBD1	TRBV5-1	TRBJ1-1	-	TGCGCCAGCAGTCAGGACAGGGGGAAAGCTGAAGCTTTCTTT	CASSQDRGKAEAFF
-	TRBV9	TRBJ1-2	few	TGTGCCAGCTGGAGAGAGAGCTATGGCTACACCTTC	CASWRESYGYTF
-	TRBV28	TRBJ1-1	few	TGTGCCAGCAGATTGGACAGTTCCAACACTGAAGCTTTCTTT	CASRLDSSNTEAFF
TRBD2	TRBV29-1	TRBJ2-2	-	TGCAGCGTTGAAACCGGCGGGAGTGAGAGCGGGGAGCTGTTTTTT	CSVETGGSESGELFF
TRBD1	TRBV28	TRBJ1-2	-	TGTGCCAGCAGTTTAGAGGGGGCGTTCAAGAGCTACACCTTC	CASSLEGAFKSYTF
TRBD1	TRBV6-5	TRBJ1-2	-	TGTGCCAGCAGTTACCAGGGGGCAGGGGGTGGCTACACCTTC	CASSYQGAGGGYTF
-	TRBV19	TRBJ1-6	-	TGTGCCAGTAGTATCGGCTCCTATAATTCACCCCTCCACTTT	CASSIGSYNSPLHF
-	TRBV14	TRBJ2-1	-	TGTGCCAGCAGCCAACCTCTCGGAAGGACGGGGAGCGATGAGCAGTTCTTC	CASSQPLGRTGSDEQFF
TRBD1	TRBV14	TRBJ1-2	-	TGTGCCAGCAGCCAATCACAGGGGGTGCGCTTGGCTGGCTACACCTTC	CASSQSQGVRLAGYTF
-	TRBV5-1	TRBJ1-5	once	TGCGCCAGCAGCTTGGTTGGGGAGGGTCAGCCCCAGCATTTT	CASSLVGEGQPQHF
TRBD2	TRBV2	TRBJ2-7	once	TGTGCCAGCAGTGAGAAGTCCGGACTAGCGGGAGCCATATACGAGCAGTACTTC	CASSEKSGLAGAIYEQYF